Listed below are T cell receptor beta chains from one sample, sequenced in a study of blood T cell repertoires in COVID-19. TCRdb keeps only in-frame clones here, not all; method: immunoSEQ multiplex PCR. Among around 49,000 clones listed, around 86% were seen once. The sequenced material came from peripheral blood. The receptors derive from a woman aged 80 or over with COVID-19, enrolled during active disease. The CDR3 runs from the conserved cysteine through the conserved F or W. The D gene is left open where the match is weak. The listing skips clone size in some rows; elsewhere it reads once, few, many or a size class.

d_call clone_size j_call v_call cdr3_aa cdr3_nt
. . TRBJ2-3 TRBV5-6 CASSLFRSTDTQYF TGTGCCAGCAGCTTGTTCCGGAGCACAGATACGCAGTATTTT
TRBD2 . TRBJ2-1 TRBV18 CASSPGLAGGTYNEQFF TGTGCCAGCTCACCGGGACTAGCGGGAGGAACCTACAATGAGCAGTTCTTC
TRBD1 few TRBJ1-2 TRBV10-3 CAISESGTGNYGYTF TGTGCCATCAGTGAGTCGGGGACAGGGAACTATGGCTACACCTTC
. once TRBJ1-5 TRBV6-5 CASSPGPGLGQPQHF TGTGCCAGCAGCCCCGGACCAGGGCTAGGTCAGCCCCAGCATTTT
. . TRBJ2-2 TRBV7-9 CASSPGIMNTGELFF TGTGCCAGCAGCCCAGGAATAATGAACACCGGGGAGCTGTTTTTT
TRBD2 . TRBJ2-3 TRBV27 CASSSPLAGVGTQYF TGTGCCAGCAGTTCCCCACTAGCGGGGGTCGGCACGCAGTATTTT
. . TRBJ2-7 TRBV18 CASSPYSGKAYEQYF TGTGCCAGCTCACCCTACTCGGGGAAAGCCTACGAGCAGTACTTC
TRBD2 . TRBJ2-1 TRBV19 CASSTSGSIQQFF TGTGCCAGTAGTACTAGCGGGAGTATCCAGCAGTTCTTC
TRBD2 . TRBJ2-1 TRBV5-1 CASSRSGSSYNEQFF TGCGCCAGCAGCCGTAGCGGGAGCTCCTACAATGAGCAGTTCTTC
. few TRBJ2-2 TRBV7-2 CASSNRVAGELFF TGTGCCAGCAGCAACAGGGTGGCCGGGGAGCTGTTTTTT
. . TRBJ1-4 TRBV5-8 CASSPGMKEKLFF TGTGCCAGCAGTCCAGGGATGAAGGAAAAACTGTTTTTT
TRBD1 once TRBJ2-1 TRBV24-1 CATSDISTGGYEQFF TGTGCCACCAGTGATATTTCGACAGGGGGCTATGAGCAGTTCTTC
TRBD1 . TRBJ2-1 TRBV4-1 CASSQRTGADEQFF TGCGCCAGCAGCCAACGGACAGGCGCCGATGAGCAGTTCTTC
TRBD1 once TRBJ2-6 TRBV7-9 CASTADRDSGANVLTF TGTGCCAGCACCGCCGACAGGGACTCTGGGGCCAACGTCCTGACTTTC
. . TRBJ2-1 TRBV27 CASSGSRGYNEQFF TGTGCCAGCAGCGGCTCCCGGGGTTACAATGAGCAGTTCTTC
TRBD1 . TRBJ1-6 TRBV2 CASSGTGPNSPLHF TGTGCCAGCAGTGGGACAGGGCCTAATTCACCCCTCCACTTT
TRBD2 . TRBJ2-2 TRBV12-5 CASGLKGLAGGPGHTGELFF TGTGCTAGTGGTTTGAAAGGACTAGCGGGAGGGCCCGGGCACACCGGGGAGCTGTTTTTT
. . TRBJ1-1 TRBV6-5 CASSRSGTEAFF TGTGCCAGCAGCCGTTCAGGGACTGAAGCTTTCTTT
TRBD2 . TRBJ2-2 TRBV6-4 CASSDLPGLAGENTGELFF TGTGCCAGCAGTGACCTCCCGGGACTAGCGGGAGAGAACACCGGGGAGCTGTTTTTT
. . TRBJ1-5 TRBV19 CASQTVSSNQPQHF TGTGCCAGCCAGACAGTTTCTAGCAATCAGCCCCAGCATTTT
TRBD1 . TRBJ1-6 TRBV7-2 CASSLVGQGYSPLHF TGTGCCAGCAGCTTGGTGGGACAGGGGTACTCACCCCTCCACTTT
. . TRBJ1-1 TRBV6-5 CASRTELDGTEAFF TGTGCCAGCAGGACAGAACTGGACGGGACTGAAGCTTTCTTT
TRBD1 . TRBJ2-1 TRBV19 CASNTRDRGYYNEQFF TGTGCCAGTAATACCCGAGACAGGGGCTACTACAATGAGCAGTTCTTC
TRBD1 . TRBJ1-3 TRBV7-2 CASSLADRGGNTIYF TGTGCCAGCAGCTTAGCGGACAGGGGTGGAAACACCATATATTTT
. . TRBJ2-3 TRBV7-3 CASSRGTISTDTQYF TGTGCCAGCAGTCGAGGGACAATTAGCACAGATACGCAGTATTTT
TRBD1 . TRBJ2-3 TRBV24-1 CATSPAGTGSDTQYF TGTGCCACCAGTCCTGCCGGGACAGGGTCAGATACGCAGTATTTT
TRBD2 . TRBJ2-4 TRBV28 CASRGTSGMAKNIQYF TGTGCCAGCAGAGGCACTAGCGGGATGGCCAAAAACATTCAGTACTTC
TRBD1 many TRBJ1-2 TRBV9 CASSGTGSLYGYTF TGTGCCAGCAGTGGGACAGGGTCGCTCTATGGCTACACCTTC
TRBD2 . TRBJ2-7 TRBV30 CAWRPPRGLAVYEQYF TGTGCCTGGAGGCCACCTAGGGGTCTAGCGGTCTACGAGCAGTACTTC
. . TRBJ1-4 TRBV27 CASSLRAGSGEKLFF TGTGCCAGCAGTTTAAGGGCAGGGTCTGGTGAAAAACTGTTTTTT
TRBD2 . TRBJ2-3 TRBV6-9 CASSYGREGTDTQYF TGTGCCAGCAGTTATGGGCGGGAGGGTACAGATACGCAGTATTTT
. . TRBJ2-4 TRBV4-1 CASSPGLLAKNIQYF TGCGCCAGCAGCCCGGGACTCCTAGCCAAAAACATTCAGTACTTC
. . TRBJ1-3 TRBV7-8 CASSLFPRASTPTSGNTIYF TGTGCCAGCAGCTTATTCCCCAGGGCCAGCACCCCAACCTCTGGAAACACCATATATTTT
TRBD2 . TRBJ2-7 TRBV5-1 CASRWTSGSSYEQYF TGCGCCAGCAGGTGGACTAGCGGGTCCTCCTACGAGCAGTACTTC
. few TRBJ2-5 TRBV10-2 CASSGQGGGETQYF TGCGCCAGCAGTGGACAGGGCGGGGGGGAGACCCAGTACTTC
TRBD2 . TRBJ2-7 TRBV5-6 CASSFTGLTSGRYEQYF TGTGCCAGCAGCTTCACAGGGTTAACTAGCGGGAGGTACGAGCAGTACTTC
TRBD1 . TRBJ2-6 TRBV4-1 CASSQGEGDSLSGANVLTF TGCGCCAGCAGCCAAGGGGAAGGGGACAGCCTCTCTGGGGCCAACGTCCTGACTTTC
TRBD1 . TRBJ1-2 TRBV6-4 CASSRDRGPYGYTF TGTGCCAGCAGCCGAGACAGGGGCCCTTATGGCTACACCTTC
. . TRBJ2-6 TRBV5-8 CASRPGHIYSGANVLTF TGTGCCAGCAGGCCGGGACATATTTACTCTGGGGCCAACGTCCTGACTTTC
. . TRBJ2-5 TRBV2 CASSEVGAVKETQYF TGTGCCAGCAGTGAGGTGGGGGCCGTTAAAGAGACCCAGTACTTC
. . TRBJ2-1 TRBV29-1 CSVEKLASEQFF TGCAGCGTTGAAAAGTTAGCGAGTGAGCAGTTCTTC
. . TRBJ1-4 TRBV16 CASSPRGSPNEKLFF TGTGCCAGCAGCCCACGAGGGAGCCCTAATGAAAAACTGTTTTTT
TRBD2 once TRBJ2-1 TRBV15 CATSSTNLAGGRGGIHEQFF TGTGCCACCAGCAGCACCAACCTAGCGGGAGGGCGCGGTGGCATCCATGAGCAGTTCTTC
. . TRBJ2-4 TRBV5-1 CASSKQGIQYF TGCGCCAGCAGCAAACAGGGCATTCAGTACTTC
. . TRBJ2-3 TRBV5-1 CASSPGGLAGADTQYF TGCGCCAGCAGCCCCGGGGGGCTAGCAGGGGCAGATACGCAGTATTTT
. . TRBJ2-3 TRBV6-5 CASSRQIHTDTQYF TGTGCCAGCAGTAGACAGATCCACACAGATACGCAGTATTTT
TRBD1 . TRBJ2-2 TRBV6-2/TRBV6-3 CASSPGQGRAGELFF TGTGCCAGCAGTCCGGGACAGGGAAGGGCCGGGGAGCTGTTTTTT
TRBD2 . TRBJ2-7 TRBV5-1 CASSLTSGTIEQYF TGCGCCAGCAGCTTGACTAGCGGGACTATCGAGCAGTACTTC
TRBD2 . TRBJ2-1 TRBV4-1 CASSQGGGTGLAVEQFF TGCGCCAGCAGCCAAGGAGGGGGAACGGGACTAGCTGTTGAGCAGTTCTTC
TRBD1 . TRBJ1-2 TRBV28 CASSPGQGSNGYTF TGTGCCAGCAGCCCAGGACAGGGGAGTAATGGCTACACCTTC
. . TRBJ2-7 TRBV5-4 CASSLPSGRTYEQYF TGTGCCAGCAGCCTGCCCTCCGGGAGAACCTACGAGCAGTACTTC
TRBD1 few TRBJ2-2 TRBV19 CASSIPLGQANTGELFF TGTGCCAGTAGTATTCCCCTCGGACAGGCGAACACCGGGGAGCTGTTTTTT